The rows below give T cell receptor beta chains drawn from one sample of a study of T cell responses to AZD1222 COVID-19 vaccine. Sequenced by immunoSEQ multiplex PCR; TCRdb stores in-frame clones only, minus some. The data show 120,000 or so clones, approximately 90% seen once. The specimen comprised peripheral blood, sampled on day 0 of AZD1222 vaccination. These receptors were taken from an adult in good health. Each CDR3 is given with its conserved first and last residue. A D gene is named only where the DNA matches it firmly.

j_gene	v_gene	d_gene	CDR3aa
TRBJ2-3	TRBV7-2	TRBD2	CASSLRGVAGDGADTQYF
TRBJ1-2	TRBV18	-	CASSPSGDGYTF
TRBJ1-6	TRBV5-8	-	CASSAGSSNSPLHF
TRBJ1-6	TRBV7-2	TRBD1	CASSLLTGGNSPLHF
TRBJ1-3	TRBV7-6	-	CASSLVPGEGNTIYF
TRBJ1-1	TRBV3-1/TRBV3-2	-	CASSLHPPPKGRMNTEAFF
TRBJ1-1	TRBV7-9	-	CASSLEVRTEAFF
TRBJ2-5	TRBV19	-	CASSRRGDRQETQYF
TRBJ1-1	TRBV7-3	-	CASSFTANTEAFF
TRBJ2-7	TRBV28	TRBD2	CASSPQRASSGDGTYEQYF
TRBJ1-2	TRBV7-3	TRBD1	CASSGRTGGGYTF
TRBJ2-2	TRBV5-4	-	CASITSNTGELFF
TRBJ1-6	TRBV3-1/TRBV3-2	-	CASSQVTSSYNSPLHF
TRBJ2-7	TRBV29-1	TRBD2	CSAVGLALSEQYF
TRBJ1-1	TRBV9	-	CASSRQATRTEAFF
TRBJ1-6	TRBV5-1	-	CASSQLAGQANSPLHF
TRBJ2-2	TRBV29-1	-	CSVTSPEGATNTGELFF
TRBJ2-3	TRBV15	-	CATSRDGGGRTDTQYF
TRBJ1-5	TRBV28	-	CASSYRGGIGNQPQHF
TRBJ2-1	TRBV4-3	TRBD2	CASSQAGAGVGNEQFF
TRBJ2-7	TRBV11-2	-	CASSQTTGPEQYF
TRBJ1-5	TRBV7-9	TRBD1	CASSPMTGSDQPQHF
TRBJ2-7	TRBV5-6	TRBD2	CASRFPGLAFYEQYF
TRBJ2-3	TRBV28	-	CASSRRDGGPDTQYF
TRBJ2-3	TRBV18	-	CASSPLGGVADTQYF
TRBJ2-1	TRBV19	TRBD1	CASSTGQGSYNEQFF
TRBJ2-7	TRBV14	TRBD2	CASSQVGGTSGFYEQYF
TRBJ2-1	TRBV4-3	-	CASSQLPYTGGGEDEQFF
TRBJ1-5	TRBV28	-	CASSLLSGLRQPQHF
TRBJ1-3	TRBV29-1	TRBD1	CSGYTGAGNTIYF
TRBJ1-2	TRBV5-4	-	CASTFIGRKDNYGYTF
TRBJ1-5	TRBV28	TRBD1	CASSLKGAGSNQPQHF
TRBJ2-1	TRBV19	-	CASSHRDTSYNEQFF
TRBJ2-2	TRBV29-1	TRBD2	CSVWREGTGELFF
TRBJ1-4	TRBV12-3/TRBV12-4	-	CASSWGADEKLFF
TRBJ1-2	TRBV27	-	CASSSSGLAPNYGYTF
TRBJ1-2	TRBV6-5	TRBD1	CASSFSGQGGHYGYTF
TRBJ2-7	TRBV7-6	-	CASSSRDGSYEQYF
TRBJ1-3	TRBV3-1/TRBV3-2	TRBD1	CASSPAWDRGLGNTIYF
TRBJ1-2	TRBV27	-	CASSLGPLAWGYTF
TRBJ1-2	TRBV7-9	TRBD1	CASSSRTGEGGYTF
TRBJ2-3	TRBV7-2	-	CASSLQRKDTQYF
TRBJ2-1	TRBV28	TRBD1	CASSETQGGPKGYNEQFF
TRBJ1-3	TRBV27	-	CASNPPGTRGNTIYF
TRBJ1-5	TRBV20-1	-	CSASRFSTRNQPQHF
TRBJ1-5	TRBV19	-	CASSPDAGAWLQPQHF
TRBJ2-3	TRBV5-1	-	CASKRLILSTDTQYF
TRBJ2-1	TRBV3-1/TRBV3-2	TRBD2	CASSPTSGNYNEQFF
TRBJ1-1	TRBV28	TRBD1	CASSLPRGANTEAFF
TRBJ2-1	TRBV2	-	CASSDPNERGYNEQFF
TRBJ1-1	TRBV27	-	CASSNRGVATEAFF
TRBJ1-5	TRBV6-5	-	CASRLDAHSNQPQHF
TRBJ1-2	TRBV27	TRBD1	CASSLSRDSPYTF
TRBJ1-2	TRBV28	-	CASSQSRTAYGYTF
TRBJ2-1	TRBV7-9	TRBD2	CASSTKRRTSGSSYNEQFF
TRBJ2-6	TRBV9	-	CASSAGLFSSGANVLTF
TRBJ2-7	TRBV4-3	-	CASSQDQSPGEQYF